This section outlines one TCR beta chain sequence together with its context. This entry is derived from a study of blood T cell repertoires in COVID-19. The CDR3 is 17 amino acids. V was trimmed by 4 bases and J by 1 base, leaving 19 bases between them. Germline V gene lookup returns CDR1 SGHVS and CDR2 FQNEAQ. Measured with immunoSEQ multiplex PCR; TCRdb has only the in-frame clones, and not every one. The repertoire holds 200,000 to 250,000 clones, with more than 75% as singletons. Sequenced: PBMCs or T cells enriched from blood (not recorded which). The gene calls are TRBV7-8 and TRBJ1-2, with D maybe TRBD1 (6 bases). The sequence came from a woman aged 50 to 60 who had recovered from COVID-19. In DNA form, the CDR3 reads TGTGCCAGCAGCTACCGACTGGGTGGACAGTATAACTATGGCTACACCTTC. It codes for CASSYRLGGQYNYGYTF. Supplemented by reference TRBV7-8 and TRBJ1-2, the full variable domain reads GAGVSQSPRYKVAKRGQDVALRCDPISGHVSLFWYQQALGQGPEFLTYFQNEAQLDKSGLPSDRFFAERPEGSVSTLKIQRTQQEDSAVYLCASSYRLGGQYNYGYTFGSGTRLTVV.